Listed here are 20 T cell receptor beta chains from one sample, sequenced in a study of CD8 T cells in ankylosing spondylitis. Findings of the study overall: A motif in TCR beta, a set of several highly homologous variants, appeared characteristic of ankylosing spondylitis blood.

The antigens these receptors bind are not known. TCRdb called the 5' RACE reads again in MiXCR, with one record for every CDR3 protein. The data hold about 540,000 distinct CDR3 sequences, with 12% observed a single time. Sequences were obtained from blood, either unsorted or a sorted T cell fraction (not recorded which). These receptors all stem from a male donor with ankylosing spondylitis.

The chain links TRBV7-2 to TRBJ2-2; D is uncertain. CDR3 length: 16 residues. The germline V gene has CDR1 SGHTA and CDR2 FQGNSA. V dropped 5 bases and J dropped 1 base, with 14 bases sitting between them. The CDR3 reads CASSPNPWRNTGELFF. The DNA of the CDR3 is TGTGCCAGCAGCCCAAATCCCTGGAGGAACACCGGGGAGCTGTTTTTT. The variable domain in full, with the rest retrieved from reference TRBV7-2 and TRBJ2-2, is GAGVSQSPSNKVTEKGKDVELRCDPISGHTALYWYRQSLGQGLEFLIYFQGNSAPDKSGLPSDRFSAERTGGSVSTLTIQRTQQEDSAVYLCASSPNPWRNTGELFFGEGSRLTVL.

J is TRBJ2-7 and V is TRBV20-1; 9 positions agree with TRBD2. CDR1 and CDR2 from the germline V gene are DFQATT and SNEGSKA (reference sequence). Trimming removed 4 bases from V and 2 bases from J; junction bases left unmatched: 6. This CDR3 has 14 residues. The CDR3 sequence is CSAKGTSYPYEQYF. CDR3 sequence (DNA): TGCAGTGCTAAGGGGACTAGCTACCCCTACGAGCAGTACTTC.

The chain links TRBV30 to TRBJ2-3; D tentatively reads TRBD1 or TRBD2 (5 bases each). The ends were cut back, 0 bases at V and 1 base at J, with 8 bases in the middle. The CDR3 covers 14 residues. CDR1 and CDR2 (germline): GTSNPN, SVGIG (reference sequence). CDR3 sequence reads: CAWSVRGGTDTQYF. In nucleotides, the CDR3 is TGTGCCTGGAGTGTAAGGGGAGGCACAGATACGCAGTATTTT.

This clonotype has ten or more counts. J is TRBJ2-7 and V is TRBV2; no clear D. This CDR3 comprises 11 residues. V lost 3 bases to trimming and J lost 3 bases, with 3 bases between them. The germline CDR1 and CDR2 sequences are SNHLY and FYNNEI. CDR3 bases: TGTGCCAGCAGTGATCGCTACGAGCAGTACTTC. It translates to CASSDRYEQYF.

Only a few counts were recorded for this clonotype. V and J are TRBV11-2 and TRBJ1-1, with D tentatively TRBD1 (6 bases). Trimming removed 2 bases at V and 1 base at J, with 11 bases between. The CDR3 sequence is 15 residues long. The germline V gene encodes CDR1 SGHAT and CDR2 FQNNGV. The CDR3 region has the DNA TGTGCCAGCAGCTTATCGACAGGACCGAACACTGAAGCTTTCTTT. This codes for CASSLSTGPNTEAFF.

This clonotype was picked up many times. The chain has TRBV20-1 and TRBJ2-1, with 8 bases aligning to TRBD2. V lost 5 bases to trimming and J lost 0 bases; unmatched junction nucleotides: 6. Germline lookup yields CDR1 DFQATT and CDR2 SNEGSKA (reference sequence). The CDR3 spans 15 residues. The CDR3 sequence: CSAPRGGASYNEQFF. CDR3 nucleotide sequence: TGCAGTGCTCCCCGGGGGGGGGCCTCCTACAATGAGCAGTTCTTC.

This clonotype has a handful of counts. V usage is TRBV6-1 and J usage is TRBJ2-7; 10 nucleotides agree with TRBD2. J gave up 7 bases and V 6 bases, and 15 bases lay outside the gene matches. This CDR3 is built from 16 residues. The germline V gene encodes CDR1 MNHNS and CDR2 SASEGT. The CDR3 protein is CASRSTSGKGAREQYV. The DNA for the CDR3 is TGTGCCAGCAGATCCACTAGCGGGAAGGGTGCTCGGGAGCAGTACGTC.

This clonotype was detected ten times or more. V gene TRBV24-1 combines with J gene TRBJ2-1; D is uncertain. Germline V gene lookup returns CDR1 KGHDR and CDR2 SFDVKD. The CDR3 consists of 13 residues. V was pared by 5 bases and J by 6 bases, with 10 bases between. The CDR3: CATSGGPVNEQFF. CDR3 in DNA: TGTGCCACCAGTGGCGGCCCTGTCAATGAGCAGTTCTTC.

The chain uses TRBV5-1 and TRBJ2-1; tentatively, D is TRBD2 (5 bases). Germline CDR1 reads SGHRS; CDR2 reads YFSETQ. The CDR3 is 14 amino acids. V gave up 7 bases and J gave up 7 bases, with 18 bases separating them. The CDR3 here is CASGGFVGGNEQFF. CDR3 sequence (DNA): TGCGCCAGCGGTGGGTTCGTCGGAGGAAATGAGCAGTTCTTC.

This sequence joins TRBV20-1 and TRBJ1-6, with D unclear. The germline V gene encodes CDR1 DFQATT and CDR2 SNEGSKA (reference sequence). The ends were cut back, 3 bases at V and 3 bases at J, with 6 bases in the middle. CDR3 length: 13 residues. The CDR3 sequence: CSARGSYNSPLHF. In nucleotides, the CDR3 is TGCAGTGCTAGGGGCAGCTATAATTCACCCCTCCACTTT.

This clonotype appeared many times. The chain has TRBV6-5 and TRBJ2-1, with 8 bases lining up with TRBD2. V dropped 7 bases and J dropped 8; count of bases not matched to a gene: 1. CDR3 length equals 11 residues. Germline assignment: CDR1 MNHEY and CDR2 SVGAGI. In DNA form, the CDR3 reads TGTGCCAGCACGGGGGGGGATGAGCAGTTCTTC. Protein product: CASTGGDEQFF.

The rearrangement uses TRBV12-3 or TRBV12-4 and TRBJ1-4, with TRBD1 identical over 8 bases. The trim removed 4 bases at V and 3 bases at J, leaving 4 bases unmatched. The CDR3 runs to 15 residues. The CDR3 DNA reads TGTGCCAGCAGTTCAGGGGGCGCAGCTAATGAAAAACTGTTTTTT. The encoded protein is CASSSGGAANEKLFF.

V and J are TRBV25-1 and TRBJ2-2; TRBD2 is a possible D gene (6 bases). Germline loops: CDR1 MGHDK, CDR2 SYGVNS. The CDR3 sequence is 18 residues long. Deletions cut 4 bases from V and 4 bases from J, with 22 bases between. The CDR3 DNA reads as TGTGCCAGCAGTGGAAAGTTAGTTGGGGAGGCCGGCACCGGGGAGCTGTTTTTT. Amino acid sequence: CASSGKLVGEAGTGELFF.

This clonotype was detected many times. This chain joins TRBV12-3 or TRBV12-4 and TRBJ2-1; TRBD2 agrees at 13 bases. J gave up 1 base and V 6 bases, and 0 bases lay outside the gene matches. The CDR3 consists of 15 residues. DNA for the CDR3: TGTGCCAGCAGGGGACTAGCGGGATCCTACAATGAGCAGTTCTTC. Translation gives CASRGLAGSYNEQFF.

This clonotype was counted at least ten times. The rearrangement uses TRBV12-3 or TRBV12-4 and TRBJ2-2; 10 bases line up with TRBD1. This CDR3 region has 16 residues. V was pared by 1 base and J by 2 bases, with 1 base of the junction left unmatched. This chain's CDR3 is CASSLGDRGNTGELFF. CDR3 coding DNA: TGTGCCAGCAGTTTAGGGGACAGGGGAAACACCGGGGAGCTGTTTTTT.

V usage is TRBV15 and J usage is TRBJ1-2; D gene unclear. This CDR3 region has 15 residues. Trimming cost V 0 bases and J 4 bases, with 12 bases left between them. In germline, CDR1 is LNHNV, CDR2 YYDKDF (reference sequence). The CDR3, as DNA: TGTGCCACCAGCAGAGATCTCGGCAGCCGCTATGGCTACACCTTC. Amino acid sequence: CATSRDLGSRYGYTF.

The rearrangement joins TRBV20-1 to TRBJ2-1; 9 bases line up with TRBD2. The V gene end was trimmed by 5 bases and the J gene end by 4 bases; junction bases not matched to a gene: 6. Germline assignment: CDR1 DFQATT and CDR2 SNEGSKA (reference sequence). The CDR3 loop spans 14 amino acids. The CDR3 loop reads CSAPLAGLYNEQFF. The CDR3 coding sequence is TGCAGTGCTCCCCTAGCGGGGCTATACAATGAGCAGTTCTTC.

The chain recombines TRBV5-1 with TRBJ2-7; 7 nucleotides line up with TRBD2. CDR3 size: 13 residues. Germline values: CDR1 SGHRS, CDR2 YFSETQ. V trimming: 6 bases; J trimming: 1 base; junction bases outside the gene matches: 4. Here the CDR3 DNA reads TGCGCCAGCAACCCAGCGGGGTCCTACGAGCAGTACTTC. The encoded protein is CASNPAGSYEQYF. Filled out from reference TRBV5-1 and TRBJ2-7, the complete variable domain reads KAGVTQTPRYLIKTRGQQVTLSCSPISGHRSVSWYQQTPGQGLQFLFEYFSETQRNKGNFPGRFSGRQFSNSRSEMNVSTLELGDSALYLCASNPAGSYEQYFGPGTRLTVT.

This clonotype was picked up a small number of times. The chain has TRBV20-1 and TRBJ2-1; D unresolved. This CDR3 region has 12 residues. CDR1 and CDR2 from the germline V gene are DFQATT and SNEGSKA (reference sequence). The V end was cut by 4 bases, the J end by 2 bases, with 6 bases between. The chain's CDR3 is CSANFPYNEQFF. CDR3 DNA: TGCAGTGCTAACTTTCCCTACAATGAGCAGTTCTTC.

This clonotype was detected only a few times. The V call is TRBV15, the J call TRBJ2-7; 8 nucleotides match TRBD1. The CDR3 consists of 16 residues. Germline CDR1 is LNHNV and CDR2 is YYDKDF (reference sequence). The V gene end was trimmed by 1 base and the J gene end by 3 bases; junction bases not matched to a gene: 8. DNA of the CDR3: TGTGCCACCAGCAGAGTGACCTGGACAGGGAACTACGAGCAGTACTTC. Amino acid sequence: CATSRVTWTGNYEQYF.